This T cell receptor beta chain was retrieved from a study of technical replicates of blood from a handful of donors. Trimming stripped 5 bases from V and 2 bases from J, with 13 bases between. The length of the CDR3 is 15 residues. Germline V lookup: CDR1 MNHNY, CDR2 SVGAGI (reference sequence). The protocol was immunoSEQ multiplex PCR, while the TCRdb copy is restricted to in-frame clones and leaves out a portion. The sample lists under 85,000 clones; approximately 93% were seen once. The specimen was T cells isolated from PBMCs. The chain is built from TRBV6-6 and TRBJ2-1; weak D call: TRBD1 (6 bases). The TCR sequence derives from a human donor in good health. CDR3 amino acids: CASSPTGTPYNEQFF. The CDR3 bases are TGTGCCAGCAGTCCAACCGGGACACCCTACAATGAGCAGTTCTTC.